This note documents a single TCR beta chain sequence. No antigen is known for it. The PCR had 60 Vbeta and 13 Jbeta primers. Sequencing was performed with immunoSEQ multiplex PCR; in TCRdb, only in-frame clones are kept and a portion is missing. Of more than 100,000 clones listed, around 74% are singletons. This CDR3 spans 14 amino acids. The ends lost 6 bases at V and 6 bases at J; junction bases unmatched: 9. Germline V CDR1 and CDR2: SGHTA, FQGNSA. This specimen belongs to a study of cytomegalovirus exposure and HLA in healthy donors. The wider study: Out of roughly 170 million T cells, an earlier analysis found more than 95 million unique TCR beta sequences in total. Study outcomes and limitations: Cytomegalovirus-associated status was assigned to roughly 160 TCR beta chains. TCR beta V segments were, for the most part, productive about 87% or about 30% of the time in an earlier analysis.

This chain links TRBV7-2 with TRBJ2-3, with 7 nucleotides matching TRBD2. What was sequenced was PBMCs. This clonotype originated in a man in his sixties in good health and CMV-seropositive. CDR3 in amino acids: CASSLWRGGDTQYF. CDR3 sequence (DNA): TGTGCCAGCAGTCTCTGGCGGGGAGGGGATACGCAGTATTTT.